Presented here are 17 T cell receptor beta chains from one specimen sequenced in a study of T-cell reconstitution after alpha-beta-depleted transplantation in children (dated by TCRdb to 2016 to 2018). The library was made by PCR. Sequencing relied on an Illumina HiSeq 2500. TCR library preparation used molecular barcoding, with unique molecular identifiers applied to normalize quantification of the TCRbeta repertoire. Through fastp at Q25 and MiXCR, TCRdb rebuilt clones from the public reads, retaining in-frame beta chains. Each CDR3 protein gets just one entry, which takes the most common genes and DNA from the rows behind it. This sample holds roughly 610,000 distinct CDR3 sequences; 10% to 13% were observed only once. 4% to 5% of the sample belongs to the ten largest clones. Source: PBMCs from the stem cell graft donor, taken from the stem cell graft. All receptors come from a human donor who donated a stem cell graft to a child with acute myeloid leukemia.

This clonotype was recorded many times. This chain's CDR3 is CASVRREDGLNNEQFF. The CDR3 nucleotides are TGTGCCAGCGTACGGCGGGAGGATGGGTTGAACAATGAGCAGTTCTTC. V and J are TRBV6-2 or TRBV6-3 and TRBJ2-1; 8 bases map to TRBD2. There are 16 residues in the CDR3. Unmatched junction bases numbered 14, after V lost 8 bases and J lost 5 bases. Germline CDR1 MNHEY, CDR2 SVGEGT.

This clonotype turned up a few times. This chain joins TRBV7-8 and TRBJ2-3, with D maybe TRBD2 (6 bases). Per the germline V gene, CDR1 is SGHVS and CDR2 is FQNEAQ. Trimming took off 2 bases at V and 2 bases at J, with 23 bases between the two ends. The CDR3 consists of 19 residues. The CDR3 sequence is CASSLRILSGVRLTDTQYF. The CDR3, as DNA: TGTGCCAGCAGCTTAAGGATCCTTAGCGGAGTAAGACTCACAGATACGCAGTATTTT.

Only a few counts were recorded for this clonotype. The gene calls are TRBV20-1 and TRBJ2-3; 7 bases fit TRBD2. The CDR3 length is 15 residues. Germline CDR1 reads DFQATT; CDR2 reads SNEGSKA (reference sequence). V was pared by 5 bases and J by 2 bases, with 10 bases of the junction left unmatched. For the CDR3, the DNA is TGCAGTGCTCCCTCGGTTCTAGCGGTCACAGATACGCAGTATTTT. This sequence encodes CSAPSVLAVTDTQYF.

This chain connects TRBV28 to TRBJ2-7, with D hard to call. Trimming cost V 5 bases and J 2 bases, with 10 bases left between them. The CDR3 is 13 amino acids. Germline lookup yields CDR1 MDHEN and CDR2 SYDVKM. The CDR3 nucleotides are TGTGCCAGCAGTAAAAGAGTCCCCTACGAGCAGTACTTC. Encoded protein: CASSKRVPYEQYF.

In its sample, this clonotype was seen a few times. The chain employs TRBV5-5 and TRBJ2-2; the match to TRBD2 covers 7 bases. This CDR3 comprises 16 residues. J gave up 2 bases and V 4 bases, and 8 bases lay outside the gene matches. Germline lookup yields CDR1 SGHKS and CDR2 YYEKEE (reference sequence). The CDR3 DNA sequence: TGTGCCAGCAGCATACCGGGACTACCCAACACCGGGGAGCTGTTTTTT. This encodes CASSIPGLPNTGELFF.

This clonotype was seen ten or more times. The CDR3 DNA reads as TGTGCCAGCAGCTTAGCGGAGGGGGAGCAGTACTTC. Residues: CASSLAEGEQYF. The V call is TRBV7-6, the J call TRBJ2-7; D may be TRBD2 (6 bases). This CDR3 spans 12 amino acids. V was cut by 0 bases and J by 7 bases, with 7 bases left in between. Germline values: CDR1 SGHVS, CDR2 FNYEAQ. Full variable domain (remainder filled in from reference TRBV7-6 and TRBJ2-7): GAGVSQSPRYKVTKRGQDVALRCDPISGHVSLYWYRQALGQGPEFLTYFNYEAQQDKSGLPNDRFSAERPEGSISTLTIQRTEQRDSAMYRCASSLAEGEQYFGPGTRLTVT.

This clonotype was counted between two and nine times. The chain links TRBV12-3 or TRBV12-4 to TRBJ2-7, with D possibly matching TRBD2 (5 bases). V was trimmed by 5 bases and J by 7 bases, leaving 15 bases between them. CDR3 size: 13 residues. The DNA of the CDR3 is TGTGCCAGCAGTCCTCAACTAGTGGGGGAGCAGTACTTC. This sequence encodes CASSPQLVGEQYF.

DNA for the CDR3: TGTGCCAGCAGTGGCCAACAGGGGACCGGGGCCAACGTCCTGACTTTC. Its translation is CASSGQQGTGANVLTF. This rearrangement joins TRBV3-1 to TRBJ2-6, with 7 bases matching TRBD1. Trimming removed 6 bases from V and 4 bases from J; junction bases left unmatched: 9. The CDR3 extends over 16 amino acids. In germline, CDR1 is LGHDT, CDR2 YNNKEL (reference sequence).

This clonotype has a handful of counts. The gene calls are TRBV14 and TRBJ2-7, with D perhaps TRBD2 (6 bases). This CDR3 contains 13 residues. Germline-derived CDR1 and CDR2 are SGHDN and FVKESK. V lost 1 base, J lost 6 bases, and 10 bases lay in between. The CDR3 region is CASSQVVGGEQYF. The CDR3 coding sequence is TGTGCCAGCAGCCAAGTGGTGGGGGGCGAGCAGTACTTC.

This clonotype has only a few counts. V is TRBV7-9 and J is TRBJ2-7, with 11 bases identical to TRBD1. The germline V gene encodes CDR1 SEHNR and CDR2 FQNEAQ (reference sequence). V dropped 3 bases and J dropped 0; count of bases not matched to a gene: 4. This CDR3 comprises 16 residues. The DNA for the CDR3 is TGTGCCAGCAGCTTGGGACAGGGGGTCTCCTCCTACGAGCAGTACTTC. This translates into CASSLGQGVSSYEQYF.

This clonotype showed up just a few times. The rearrangement links TRBV7-2 to TRBJ2-7; TRBD1 might be the D (5 bases). The CDR3 length is 13 residues. Germline V gene lookup returns CDR1 SGHTA and CDR2 FQGNSA. With 5 bases removed from V and 3 bases from J, the gap between germline ends came to 11 bases. The CDR3 protein is CASSLGAVYEQYF. CDR3 bases: TGTGCCAGCAGCCTTGGGGCAGTCTACGAGCAGTACTTC.

This clonotype was recorded at least ten times. CDR3 sequence (DNA): TGTGCCAGCGGGCAGGGTACCACTGAGCAGTTCTTC. This gives the protein CASGQGTTEQFF. J is TRBJ2-1 and V is TRBV28; a possible D gene is TRBD1 (5 bases). The CDR3 contains 12 residues. Germline V gives CDR1 MDHEN, CDR2 SYDVKM. V lost 8 bases and J 9 bases, leaving 14 bases between the germline ends. Full variable domain (missing parts from reference TRBV28 and TRBJ2-1): DVKVTQSSRYLVKRTGEKVFLECVQDMDHENMFWYRQDPGLGLRLIYFSYDVKMKEKGDIPEGYSVSREKKERFSLILESASTNQTSMYLCASGQGTTEQFFGPGTRLTVL.

This clonotype appeared many times. V is TRBV27 and J is TRBJ2-7; D assignment may be TRBD1 or TRBD2 (5 bases each). Germline CDR1 is MNHEY and CDR2 is SMNVEV (reference sequence). V shed 5 bases and J shed 5 bases, with 16 bases lying between them. CDR3 length: 14 amino acids. This CDR3 reads CASSPPWGSNEQYF. The CDR3 nucleotides read TGTGCCAGCAGTCCTCCCTGGGGGAGCAACGAGCAGTACTTC.

The chain employs TRBV19 and TRBJ2-7, with D perhaps matching TRBD1 (6 bases). Germline V gene lookup returns CDR1 LNHDA and CDR2 SQIVND (reference sequence). There are 16 residues in the CDR3. V lost 3 bases and J 1 base, leaving 16 bases between the germline ends. This CDR3 reads CASSISAGAQSYEQYF. In nucleotides, the CDR3 is TGTGCCAGTAGTATCTCCGCAGGGGCCCAGTCCTACGAGCAGTACTTC.

This chain uses TRBV12-3 or TRBV12-4 with TRBJ2-2; the D gene is possibly TRBD2 (6 bases). V was cut by 8 bases and J by 0 bases, with 19 bases left in between. This CDR3 region has 17 residues. The chain's CDR3 is CASGRDWRGANTGELFF. The CDR3 DNA sequence: TGTGCCAGCGGACGGGATTGGCGGGGCGCGAACACCGGGGAGCTGTTTTTT.

The genes are TRBV29-1 and TRBJ2-7, with TRBD2 as a possible D gene (6 bases). Trimming stripped 5 bases from V and 5 bases from J, with 16 bases between. The CDR3 sequence is 13 residues long. Germline assignment: CDR1 SQVTM and CDR2 ANQGSEA. The CDR3: CSVRRGKANEQYF. The CDR3 DNA reads as TGCAGCGTTCGGCGCGGGAAAGCCAACGAGCAGTACTTC.

The chain has TRBV5-1 and TRBJ2-5; D may be TRBD1 or TRBD2 (7 bases each). The CDR3 spans 16 residues. Germline loops: CDR1 SGHRS, CDR2 YFSETQ. The ends were cut back, 4 bases at V and 5 bases at J, with 21 bases in the middle. This CDR3 is CASSLEGAGVYETQYF. CDR3 sequence (DNA): TGCGCCAGCAGCCTGGAGGGGGCGGGAGTTTACGAGACCCAGTACTTC.